The 27 T cell receptor beta chains in this list originate from one sample, sequenced in a study of blood T cell repertoires in COVID-19. The repertoire was sequenced with immunoSEQ multiplex PCR; TCRdb's copy has only in-frame clones and lacks some. The table shows tens of thousands of clones, with 91% occurring only once. The sequenced material came from peripheral blood. These receptor sequences come from a human donor in a cohort sampled during active COVID-19.

The chain has TRBV12-2 and TRBJ2-2; TRBD2, as called in the table, went unchecked against the DNA. TRBV12-2 is classified as a pseudogene. This CDR3 spans 18 amino acids. The CDR3 here is CASRLGAGEARHTGELFF. The CDR3 DNA reads as TGTGCAAGTCGCTTAGGAGCTGGAGAAGCTCGACACACCGGGGAGCTGTTTTTT.

The gene calls are TRBV28 and TRBJ1-2; 10 nucleotides align to TRBD1. V gave up 6 bases and J gave up 3 bases; unmatched junction bases: 7. The CDR3 is made up of 15 amino acids. Looked up from germline, CDR1 is MDHEN and CDR2 is SYDVKM. CDR3 in DNA: TGTGCCAGCAGCTTAGGGACAGGGGTTTACTATGGCTACACCTTC. This translates into CASSLGTGVYYGYTF.

This chain connects TRBV9 to TRBJ2-1; 14 bases are a match to TRBD2. From germline, CDR1 is SGDLS and CDR2 YYNGEE. CDR3 size: 16 residues. V was clipped by 3 bases and J by 7 bases; unmatched bases: 6. CDR3 DNA: TGTGCCAGCAGCGAGCCCCGACTAGCGGGAGGGAATGAGCAGTTCTTC. Encoded protein: CASSEPRLAGGNEQFF.

The chain is built from TRBV7-2 and TRBJ1-6; 8 bases are a match to TRBD1. Germline V gene lookup returns CDR1 SGHTA and CDR2 FQGNSA. V trimming: 5 bases; J trimming: 8 bases; junction bases outside the gene matches: 8. This CDR3 has 15 amino acids. The DNA for the CDR3 is TGTGCCAGCAGCCCACCCGGGACAGGTTATTCACCCCTCCACTTT. It translates to CASSPPGTGYSPLHF.

J is TRBJ1-1 and V is TRBV6-1; 7 nucleotides line up with TRBD1. The J segment lost 10 bases and the V segment lost 2 bases, leaving 4 bases of the junction unmatched. The CDR3 is made up of 12 amino acids. The V gene's germline CDR1 is MNHNS and CDR2 SASEGT. DNA of the CDR3: TGTGCCAGCAGTGAATGGGACAGTATAGCTTTCTTT. This codes for CASSEWDSIAFF.

The chain carries TRBV14 and TRBJ1-4, with no clear D. Between the trimmed V and J ends, which lost 5 bases and 8 bases, there was a span of 12 bases. The CDR3 covers 13 residues. CDR1 and CDR2 (germline): SGHDN, FVKESK. CDR3 protein: CASSFGAHEKLFF. DNA for the CDR3: TGTGCCAGCAGCTTCGGAGCCCACGAAAAACTGTTTTTT.

This sequence joins TRBV5-4 and TRBJ2-7, with 8 bases aligning to TRBD1. The CDR3 loop spans 13 amino acids. V was pared by 5 bases and J by 5 bases, with 6 bases of the junction left unmatched. CDR1 SGHNT and CDR2 YYREEE come from the germline V gene (reference sequence). The CDR3 reads CASRDRVGNEQYF. CDR3 sequence (DNA): TGTGCCAGCAGGGACAGGGTCGGGAACGAGCAGTACTTC. Full variable domain (remainder filled in from reference TRBV5-4 and TRBJ2-7): ETGVTQSPTHLIKTRGQQVTLRCSSQSGHNTVSWYQQALGQGPQFIFQYYREEENGRGNFPPRFSGLQFPNYSSELNVNALELDDSALYLCASRDRVGNEQYFGPGTRLTVT.

The J gene is TRBJ2-7, the V gene TRBV19, with TRBD1 matching over 9 bases. V lost 5 bases, J lost 4 bases, and 6 bases stayed unmatched. From germline, CDR1 is LNHDA and CDR2 SQIVND (reference sequence). This CDR3 is 14 amino acids long. The CDR3 region is CASSPGTGSYEQYF. CDR3 in DNA: TGTGCCAGTAGTCCCGGGACAGGGTCATACGAGCAGTACTTC.

The table lists this clone with a few counts. The chain joins TRBV6-5 to TRBJ1-1; D ambiguous. The CDR3 is made up of 14 amino acids. V was trimmed by 7 bases and J by 1 base, leaving 13 bases between them. From germline, CDR1 is MNHEY and CDR2 SVGAGI. The CDR3 bases are TGTGCCAGCAAAGTGTCACATGCGAACACTGAAGCTTTCTTT. This encodes CASKVSHANTEAFF.

The CDR3 nucleotides are TGTGCCAGCCCGAGGGCGGGCAGGCTCCCGAACACCGGGGAGCTGTTTTTT. It codes for CASPRAGRLPNTGELFF. V usage is TRBV21-1 and J usage is TRBJ2-2; the D segment call TRBD2 is taken from the table without a DNA check. TRBV21-1 is noted as a pseudogene. This CDR3 spans 17 amino acids.

This chain links TRBV4-1 with TRBJ2-2; 10 bases fit TRBD2. From germline, CDR1 is MGHRA and CDR2 YSYEKL. CDR3 size: 16 residues. Trimming removed 4 bases from V and 4 bases from J; junction bases left unmatched: 6. The DNA of the CDR3 is TGCGCCAGCAGCCCGACGGAGCGGGGGGGCACCGGGGAGCTGTTTTTT. Its translation: CASSPTERGGTGELFF.

The rearrangement links TRBV18 to TRBJ2-7; no clear D gene. Germline-derived CDR1 and CDR2 are KGHSH and LQKENI. The CDR3 loop spans 14 amino acids. V was pared by 1 base and J by 5 bases, with 12 bases between. CDR3 sequence (DNA): TGTGCCAGCTCACCACGGCAGGTTGTCGACGAGCAGTACTTC. Amino acid sequence: CASSPRQVVDEQYF.

The chain has TRBV27 and TRBJ1-4, with D perhaps TRBD1 (6 bases). The CDR3 totals 14 residues. Trimming took off 5 bases at V and 7 bases at J, with 14 bases between the two ends. CDR1 is MNHEY, CDR2 SMNVEV, per germline (reference sequence). The chain's CDR3 is CASSRRGGGEKLFF. CDR3 sequence (DNA): TGTGCCAGCAGTCGACGTGGGGGCGGTGAAAAACTGTTTTTT.

This clone was observed a single time. The chain links TRBV7-9 to TRBJ1-1, with D maybe TRBD1 (6 bases). Trimming pared 0 bases from V and 3 bases from J, leaving 14 bases between. The CDR3 has 16 residues. Germline loops: CDR1 SEHNR, CDR2 FQNEAQ (reference sequence). DNA for the CDR3: TGTGCCAGCAGCTTAGCGGGGCAGGGGAGCGACACTGAAGCTTTCTTT. It is translated as CASSLAGQGSDTEAFF.

The gene calls are TRBV6-5 and TRBJ1-1, with 8 nucleotides matching TRBD1. Germline CDR1 reads MNHEY; CDR2 reads SVGAGI. Losses at the gene ends were 6 bases for V and 4 bases for J; bases not matched to a gene: 7. The CDR3 is made up of 14 amino acids. In nucleotides, the CDR3 is TGTGCCAGCAGCGACAGGGGCTGGGGCACTGAAGCTTTCTTT. Its translation: CASSDRGWGTEAFF.

The gene calls are TRBV18 and TRBJ2-5, with D maybe TRBD1 (5 bases). V lost 9 bases and J 1 base, leaving 12 bases between the germline ends. Germline assignment: CDR1 KGHSH and CDR2 LQKENI. The CDR3 sequence is 13 residues long. DNA of the CDR3: TGTGCCAGTACACAGGTCCCCCAAGAGACCCAGTACTTC. It codes for CASTQVPQETQYF.

This chain uses TRBV9 with TRBJ2-5; tentative D call: TRBD1 (7 bases). Trimming stripped 4 bases from V and 5 bases from J, with 15 bases between. Germline V CDR1 and CDR2: SGDLS, YYNGEE. This CDR3 has 14 amino acids. The CDR3 nucleotides are TGTGCCAGCAGCCCAGGGGGACTTGGGGAGACCCAGTACTTC. It translates to CASSPGGLGETQYF.

This clone was found once. V and J are TRBV30 and TRBJ2-3; TRBD2 is a possible D gene (6 bases). Germline CDR1 and CDR2: GTSNPN and SVGIG (reference sequence). CDR3 size: 12 residues. CDR3 in amino acids: CALAGPTDTQYF. CDR3 coding DNA: TGTGCGTTGGCGGGACCCACAGATACGCAGTATTTT.

The rearrangement uses TRBV6-6 and TRBJ2-1; maybe TRBD2 (5 bases). Germline loops: CDR1 MNHNY, CDR2 SVGAGI (reference sequence). V was cut by 7 bases and J by 8 bases, with 18 bases left in between. The CDR3 consists of 14 residues. In DNA, the CDR3 is TGTGCCAGCACTGAGGGCCTGGGAGTCCATGAGCAGTTCTTC. Translating gives CASTEGLGVHEQFF.

The V and J genes are TRBV11-2 and TRBJ2-7; D not resolved. Trimming took off 3 bases at V and 1 base at J, with 13 bases between the two ends. The length of the CDR3 is 15 residues. Germline assignment: CDR1 SGHAT and CDR2 FQNNGV. The CDR3 loop reads CASSLSGLASYEQYF. DNA of the CDR3: TGTGCCAGCAGCTTGTCCGGGTTAGCTTCCTACGAGCAGTACTTC.

Notes on this clone: One junction end disagrees with the germline gene, perhaps due to a read error. The CDR3 loop is CASSLGSGGQETQYF. CDR3 nucleotides: TGTGCTAGCAGCTTAGGTAGCGGAGGTCAAGAGACCCAGTACTTC. The V and J genes are TRBV7-7 and TRBJ2-5; possibly TRBD2 for D (6 bases). Per the germline V gene, CDR1 is SSHAT and CDR2 is FNYEAQ (reference sequence). The CDR3 extends over 15 amino acids.

The chain combines TRBV7-6 with TRBJ2-4; 13 bases are shared with TRBD2. V lost 1 base to trimming and J lost 8 bases; unmatched junction nucleotides: 8. The CDR3 totals 17 residues. Germline values: CDR1 SGHVS, CDR2 FNYEAQ. The CDR3 nucleotides read TGTGCCAGCAGCTTAGGTCGAACTAGCGGGAGGGGGGACATTCAGTACTTC. As protein: CASSLGRTSGRGDIQYF.

This clone was observed a few times. The chain uses TRBV11-2 and TRBJ2-7, with 9 bases aligning to TRBD1. Germline lookup yields CDR1 SGHAT and CDR2 FQNNGV. The CDR3 length is 14 residues. V dropped 1 base and J dropped 3; count of bases not matched to a gene: 1. CDR3 in amino acids: CASSLGQGVYEQYF. The CDR3 DNA reads as TGTGCCAGCAGCTTAGGACAGGGGGTCTACGAGCAGTACTTC.

This clone appeared once. The gene calls are TRBV19 and TRBJ2-1; D is possibly TRBD1 (6 bases). V was clipped by 6 bases and J by 13 bases, with 22 bases between them. CDR1 is LNHDA, CDR2 SQIVND, per germline (reference sequence). This CDR3 spans 14 amino acids. Here the CDR3 reads CASSLSPGHLFQFF. The CDR3 region has the DNA TGTGCCAGTAGCCTATCCCCGGGACACCTATTCCAGTTCTTC.

This clone came up once. The CDR3: CASSGLTGGRGNEQFF. The CDR3, as DNA: TGCGCCAGCAGCGGGCTGACAGGGGGCCGTGGGAATGAGCAGTTCTTC. The chain uses TRBV5-1 and TRBJ2-1; 10 bases line up with TRBD1. This CDR3 contains 16 residues. Per the germline V gene, CDR1 is SGHRS and CDR2 is YFSETQ. With V trimmed by 4 bases and J by 7 bases, 11 bases remained unmatched.

The chain couples TRBV5-1 to TRBJ2-2; no firm D call. CDR1 SGHRS and CDR2 YFSETQ come from the germline V gene. This CDR3 contains 14 residues. V lost 4 bases and J 2 bases, leaving 9 bases between the germline ends. This CDR3 reads CASSVSLNTGELFF. CDR3 in DNA: TGCGCCAGCAGCGTGTCCTTAAACACCGGGGAGCTGTTTTTT.

The rearrangement joins TRBV19 to TRBJ2-1; D might be TRBD2 (6 bases). With 3 bases removed from V and 2 bases from J, the gap between germline ends came to 11 bases. Germline V gives CDR1 LNHDA, CDR2 SQIVND (reference sequence). CDR3 size: 15 residues. For the CDR3, the DNA is TGTGCCAGTAGTATTCGGGACTCCCCCTACAATGAGCAGTTCTTC. Translation: CASSIRDSPYNEQFF.